This TCR beta chain was found in a study of T cell responses to AZD1222 COVID-19 vaccine. V lost 2 bases and J 4 bases, leaving 9 bases between the germline ends. This CDR3 spans 14 amino acids. The germline V gene has CDR1 MNHEY and CDR2 SVGAGI. Sequenced by immunoSEQ multiplex PCR; TCRdb stores in-frame clones only, minus some. The sample contains 98,000 or so clones, around nine tenths of which appear only once. This chain joins TRBV6-5 and TRBJ1-5; D may be TRBD1 (6 bases). The material was peripheral blood, obtained 28 days after the second AZD1222 dose. The sequence derives from an adult who received the AZD1222 COVID-19 vaccine. CDR3 sequence reads: CASSYNQGNQPQHF. CDR3 sequence (DNA): TGTGCCAGCAGTTACAACCAGGGGAATCAGCCCCAGCATTTT.